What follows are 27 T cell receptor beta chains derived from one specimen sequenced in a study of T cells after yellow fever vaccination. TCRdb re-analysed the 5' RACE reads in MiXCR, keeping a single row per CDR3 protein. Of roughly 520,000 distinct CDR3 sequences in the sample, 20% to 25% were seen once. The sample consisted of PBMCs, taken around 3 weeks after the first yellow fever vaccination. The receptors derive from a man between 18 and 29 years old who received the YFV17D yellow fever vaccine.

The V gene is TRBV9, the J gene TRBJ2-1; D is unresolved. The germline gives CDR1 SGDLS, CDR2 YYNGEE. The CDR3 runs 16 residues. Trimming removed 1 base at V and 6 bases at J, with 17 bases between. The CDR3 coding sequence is TGTGCCAGCAGCGTACTGACGGACCCTGTGCGCAATGAGCAGTTCTTC. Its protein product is CASSVLTDPVRNEQFF. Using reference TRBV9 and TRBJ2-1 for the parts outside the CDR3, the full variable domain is DSGVTQTPKHLITATGQRVTLRCSPRSGDLSVYWYQQSLDQGLQFLIQYYNGEERAKGNILERFSAQQFPDLHSELNLSSLELGDSALYFCASSVLTDPVRNEQFFGPGTRLTVL.

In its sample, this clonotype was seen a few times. The CDR3 sequence is CASSVAGGVSDTQYF. CDR3 DNA sequence: TGTGCCAGCAGTGTGGCGGGGGGGGTCTCAGATACGCAGTATTTT. The J gene is TRBJ2-3, the V gene TRBV7-2; 9 positions agree with TRBD2. CDR1 SGHTA and CDR2 FQGNSA come from the germline V gene. The CDR3 has 15 residues. V lost 6 bases, J lost 4 bases, and 8 bases stayed unmatched.

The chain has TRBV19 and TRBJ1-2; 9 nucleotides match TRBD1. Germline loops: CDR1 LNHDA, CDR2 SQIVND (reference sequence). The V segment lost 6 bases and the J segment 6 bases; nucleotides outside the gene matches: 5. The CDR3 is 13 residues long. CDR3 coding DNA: TGTGCCAGTAGAAACAGGGGGCGCGATGGCTACACCTTC. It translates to CASRNRGRDGYTF.

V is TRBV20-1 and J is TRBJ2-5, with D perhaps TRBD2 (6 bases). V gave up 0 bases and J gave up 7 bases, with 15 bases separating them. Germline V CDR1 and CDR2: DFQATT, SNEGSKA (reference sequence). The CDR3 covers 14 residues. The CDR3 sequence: CSARDIGGLGTQYF. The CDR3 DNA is TGCAGTGCTAGAGATATCGGGGGTTTGGGGACCCAGTACTTC.

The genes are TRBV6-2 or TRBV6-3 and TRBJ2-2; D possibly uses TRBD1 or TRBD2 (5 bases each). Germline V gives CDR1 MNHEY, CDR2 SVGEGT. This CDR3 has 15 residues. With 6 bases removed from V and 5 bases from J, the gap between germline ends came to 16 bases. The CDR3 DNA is TGTGCCAGCAGATCGCCCGGGGCGGTTACCGGGGAGCTGTTTTTT. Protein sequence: CASRSPGAVTGELFF.

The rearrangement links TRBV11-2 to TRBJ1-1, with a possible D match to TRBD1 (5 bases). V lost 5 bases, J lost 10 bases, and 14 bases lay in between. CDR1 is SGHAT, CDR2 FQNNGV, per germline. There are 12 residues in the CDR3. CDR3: CASSLTQGGAFF. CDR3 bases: TGTGCCAGCAGCCTCACGCAGGGCGGAGCTTTCTTT.

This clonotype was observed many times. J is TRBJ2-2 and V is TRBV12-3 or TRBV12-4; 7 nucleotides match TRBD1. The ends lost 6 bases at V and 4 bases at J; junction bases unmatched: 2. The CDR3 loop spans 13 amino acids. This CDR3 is CASSRTGTGELFF. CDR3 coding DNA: TGTGCCAGCAGCAGGACAGGCACCGGGGAGCTGTTTTTT.

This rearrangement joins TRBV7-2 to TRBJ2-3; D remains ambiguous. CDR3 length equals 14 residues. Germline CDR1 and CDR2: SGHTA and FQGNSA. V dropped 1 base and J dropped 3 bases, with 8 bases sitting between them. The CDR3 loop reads CASSLESRTDTQYF. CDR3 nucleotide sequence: TGTGCCAGCAGCTTAGAGTCCAGGACAGATACGCAGTATTTT. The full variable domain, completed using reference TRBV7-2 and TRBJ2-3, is GAGVSQSPSNKVTEKGKDVELRCDPISGHTALYWYRQSLGQGLEFLIYFQGNSAPDKSGLPSDRFSAERTGGSVSTLTIQRTQQEDSAVYLCASSLESRTDTQYFGPGTRLTVL.

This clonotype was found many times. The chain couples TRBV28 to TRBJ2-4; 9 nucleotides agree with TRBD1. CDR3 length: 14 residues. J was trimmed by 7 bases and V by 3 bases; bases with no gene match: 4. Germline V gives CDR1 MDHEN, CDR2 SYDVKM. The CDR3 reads CASSFRDRVNIQYF. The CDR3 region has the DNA TGTGCCAGCAGTTTCCGGGACAGGGTTAACATTCAGTACTTC.

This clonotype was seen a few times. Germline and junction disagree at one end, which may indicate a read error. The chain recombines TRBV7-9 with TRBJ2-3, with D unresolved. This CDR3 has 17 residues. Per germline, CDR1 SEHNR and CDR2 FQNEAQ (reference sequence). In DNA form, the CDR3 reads TGTGCCAGCACCTTATCAAGGAGACGCCCAAGCACAGATACGCAGTATTTT. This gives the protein CASTLSRRRPSTDTQYF.

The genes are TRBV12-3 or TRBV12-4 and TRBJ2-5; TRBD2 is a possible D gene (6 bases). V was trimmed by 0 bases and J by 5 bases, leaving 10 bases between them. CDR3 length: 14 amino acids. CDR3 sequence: CASSLAGGWETQYF. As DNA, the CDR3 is TGTGCCAGCAGTTTAGCTGGGGGGTGGGAGACCCAGTACTTC.

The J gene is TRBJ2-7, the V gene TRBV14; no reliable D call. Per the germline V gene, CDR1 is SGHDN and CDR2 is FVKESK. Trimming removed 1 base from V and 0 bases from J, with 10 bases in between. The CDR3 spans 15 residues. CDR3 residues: CASSQGQLSSYEQYF. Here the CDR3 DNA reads TGTGCCAGCAGCCAAGGCCAGCTTAGCTCCTACGAGCAGTACTTC.

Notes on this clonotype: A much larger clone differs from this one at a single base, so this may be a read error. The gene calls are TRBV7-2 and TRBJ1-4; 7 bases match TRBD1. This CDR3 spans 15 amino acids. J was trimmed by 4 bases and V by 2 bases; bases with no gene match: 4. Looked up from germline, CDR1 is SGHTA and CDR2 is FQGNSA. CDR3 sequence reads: CASSLPTGYNEKLFF. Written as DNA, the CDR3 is TGTGCCAGCAGCTTACCGACAGGGTATAATGAAAAACTGTTTTTT.

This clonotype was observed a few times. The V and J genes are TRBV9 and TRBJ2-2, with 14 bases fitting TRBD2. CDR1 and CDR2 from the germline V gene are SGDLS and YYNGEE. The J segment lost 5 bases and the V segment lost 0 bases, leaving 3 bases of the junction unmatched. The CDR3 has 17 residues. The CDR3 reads CASSVGLAGGPTGELFF. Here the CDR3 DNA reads TGTGCCAGCAGCGTAGGACTAGCGGGGGGGCCGACCGGGGAGCTGTTTTTT.

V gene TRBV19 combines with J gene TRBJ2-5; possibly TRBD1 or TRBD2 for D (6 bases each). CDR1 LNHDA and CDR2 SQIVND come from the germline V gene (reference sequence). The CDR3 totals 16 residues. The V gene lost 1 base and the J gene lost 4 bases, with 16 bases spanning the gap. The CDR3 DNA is TGTGCCAGTAGTATAGCGTCACAGGGACTGGGAGAGACCCAGTACTTC. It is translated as CASSIASQGLGETQYF.

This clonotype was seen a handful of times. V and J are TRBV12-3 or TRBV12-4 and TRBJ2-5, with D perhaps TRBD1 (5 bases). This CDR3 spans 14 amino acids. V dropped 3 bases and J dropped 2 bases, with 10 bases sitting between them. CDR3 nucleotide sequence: TGTGCCAGCAGTTTCAGGGTAGTGCAAGAGACCCAGTACTTC. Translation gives CASSFRVVQETQYF.

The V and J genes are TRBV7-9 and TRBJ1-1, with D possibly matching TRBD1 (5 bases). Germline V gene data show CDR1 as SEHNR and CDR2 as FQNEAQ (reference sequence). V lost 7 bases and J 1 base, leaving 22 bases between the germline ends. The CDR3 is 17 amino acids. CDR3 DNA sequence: TGTGCCAGCACATATACTGCGGGGGGGGGTTGGAACACTGAAGCTTTCTTT. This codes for CASTYTAGGGWNTEAFF.

CDR3 in amino acids: CASTGALGQPQHF. The CDR3 DNA is TGTGCCAGCACAGGGGCGTTGGGACAGCCCCAGCATTTT. The chain couples TRBV6-1 to TRBJ1-5; D is perhaps TRBD1 (6 bases). Looked up from germline, CDR1 is MNHNS and CDR2 is SASEGT. The CDR3 is 13 amino acids. V lost 7 bases and J 7 bases, leaving 14 bases between the germline ends.

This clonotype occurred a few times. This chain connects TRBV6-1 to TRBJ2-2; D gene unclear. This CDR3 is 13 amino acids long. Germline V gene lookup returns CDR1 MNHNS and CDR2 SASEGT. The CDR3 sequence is CAIKPANTGELFF. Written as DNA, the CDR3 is TGTGCGATAAAGCCCGCGAACACCGGGGAGCTGTTTTTT.

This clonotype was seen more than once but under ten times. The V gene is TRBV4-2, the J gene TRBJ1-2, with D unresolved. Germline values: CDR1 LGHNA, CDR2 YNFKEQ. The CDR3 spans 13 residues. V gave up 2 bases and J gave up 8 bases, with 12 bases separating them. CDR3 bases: TGTGCCAGCAGCCAACCCGCTTTTTCGGGCTACACCTTC. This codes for CASSQPAFSGYTF.

The CDR3 coding sequence is TGTGCCAGCAGCTTAATGAGCGGGGGGGCCGATACGCAGTATTTT. Residues: CASSLMSGGADTQYF. The chain uses TRBV7-3 and TRBJ2-3; 10 nucleotides match TRBD2. There are 15 residues in the CDR3. J gave up 6 bases and V 1 base, and 4 bases lay outside the gene matches. Germline CDR1 SGHTA, CDR2 FQGTGA.

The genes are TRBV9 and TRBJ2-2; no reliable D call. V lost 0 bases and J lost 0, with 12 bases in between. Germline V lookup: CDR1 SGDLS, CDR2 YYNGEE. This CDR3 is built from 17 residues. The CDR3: CASSVDRYPANTGELFF. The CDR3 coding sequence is TGTGCCAGCAGCGTAGACCGGTACCCCGCGAACACCGGGGAGCTGTTTTTT.

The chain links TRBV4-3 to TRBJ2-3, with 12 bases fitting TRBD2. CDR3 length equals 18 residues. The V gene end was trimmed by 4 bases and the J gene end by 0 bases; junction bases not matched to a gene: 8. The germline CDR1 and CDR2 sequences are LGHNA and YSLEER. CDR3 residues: CASSRRLAGGISTDTQYF. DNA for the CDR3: TGCGCCAGCAGCCGTCGGCTAGCGGGGGGGATCAGCACAGATACGCAGTATTTT.

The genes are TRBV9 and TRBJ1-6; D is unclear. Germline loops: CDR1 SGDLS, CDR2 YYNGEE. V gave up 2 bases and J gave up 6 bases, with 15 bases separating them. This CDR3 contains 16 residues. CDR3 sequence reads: CASSVQEAAGNSPLHF. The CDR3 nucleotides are TGTGCCAGCAGCGTCCAGGAGGCCGCCGGTAATTCACCCCTCCACTTT.

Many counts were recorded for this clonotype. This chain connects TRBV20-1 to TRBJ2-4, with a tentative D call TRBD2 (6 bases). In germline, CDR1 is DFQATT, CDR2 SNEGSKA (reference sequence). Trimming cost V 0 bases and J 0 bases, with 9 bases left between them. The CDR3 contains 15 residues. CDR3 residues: CSARDPAGAKNIQYF. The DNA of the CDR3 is TGCAGTGCTAGAGACCCAGCGGGAGCCAAAAACATTCAGTACTTC.

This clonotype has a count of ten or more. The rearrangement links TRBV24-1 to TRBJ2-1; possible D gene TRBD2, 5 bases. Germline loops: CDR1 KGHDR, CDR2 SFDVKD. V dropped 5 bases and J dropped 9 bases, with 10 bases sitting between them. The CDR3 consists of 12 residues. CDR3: CATSGQRFEQFF. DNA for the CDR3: TGTGCCACCAGTGGCCAGCGGTTTGAGCAGTTCTTC.

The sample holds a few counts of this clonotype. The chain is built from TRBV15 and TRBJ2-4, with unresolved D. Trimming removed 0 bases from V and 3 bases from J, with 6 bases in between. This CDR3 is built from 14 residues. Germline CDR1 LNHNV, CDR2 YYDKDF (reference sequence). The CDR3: CATSRDGGKNIQYF. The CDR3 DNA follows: TGTGCCACCAGCAGAGATGGCGGCAAAAACATTCAGTACTTC.